These 8 T cell receptor beta chains were sequenced from one sample in a study of CD8+ T cells in alopecia areata. The sequencing template was cDNA reverse transcribed from extracted RNA. Here immunoSEQ multiplex PCR was the method, and the copy in TCRdb shows in-frame clones only, minus some. The sample includes around 200,000 clones, 50% to 70% of them seen just once. Source: CD4+ T cells sorted from blood, taken at week 0. The receptor source for this set is a human donor with alopecia areata.

The rearrangement joins TRBV7-2 to TRBJ2-6; D gene ambiguous. The CDR3 runs 13 residues. V was clipped by 8 bases and J by 0 bases, with 5 bases between them. Germline V gives CDR1 SGHTA, CDR2 FQGNSA. CDR3 sequence: CASRSSGANVLTF. In DNA, the CDR3 is TGTGCCAGCCGGAGCTCTGGGGCCAACGTCCTGACTTTC. Together with reference TRBV7-2 and TRBJ2-6, the CDR3 gives the full variable domain: GAGVSQSPSNKVTEKGKDVELRCDPISGHTALYWYRQSLGQGLEFLIYFQGNSAPDKSGLPSDRFSAERTGGSVSTLTIQRTQQEDSAVYLCASRSSGANVLTFGAGSRLTVL.

The chain couples TRBV5-1 to TRBJ2-7; the D is unclear. The CDR3 extends over 14 amino acids. V was shortened by 4 bases and J by 2 bases, with 13 bases between the two germline ends. Germline values: CDR1 SGHRS, CDR2 YFSETQ. The CDR3 DNA follows: TGCGCCAGCAGCCCCACCGGGTTCCCCTACGAGCAGTACTTC. Its translation: CASSPTGFPYEQYF.

V gene TRBV30 combines with J gene TRBJ2-1, with TRBD1 matching 8 bases. Trimming took 0 bases from V and 0 from J; bases not matched to a gene: 7. Germline-derived CDR1 and CDR2 are GTSNPN and SVGIG (reference sequence). CDR3 length equals 17 residues. Written as DNA, the CDR3 is TGTGCCTGGAGTGTACCAGGGGGCTCGAGCTCCTACAATGAGCAGTTCTTC. Protein sequence: CAWSVPGGSSSYNEQFF. The full variable domain, with the rest looked up from reference TRBV30 and TRBJ2-1, is SQTIHQWPATLVQPVGSPLSLECTVEGTSNPNLYWYRQAAGRGLQLLFYSVGIGQISSEVPQNLSASRPQDRQFILSSKKLLLSDSGFYLCAWSVPGGSSSYNEQFFGPGTRLTVL.

V usage is TRBV6-5 and J usage is TRBJ1-5, with D possibly TRBD1 on 6 matching bases. Germline V lookup: CDR1 MNHEY, CDR2 SVGAGI. V shed 5 bases and J shed 6 bases, with 11 bases lying between them. CDR3 length: 13 residues. The CDR3 reads CASSGQLSQPQHF. Written as DNA, the CDR3 is TGTGCCAGCAGTGGACAGCTCAGTCAGCCCCAGCATTTT.

Concerning this clone itself: Other DNA sequences in the same sample also yield this CDR3. The chain links TRBV29-1 to TRBJ2-7, with D maybe TRBD1 (5 bases). The CDR3 is made up of 13 amino acids. CDR1 and CDR2 (germline): SQVTM, ANQGSEA. V lost 4 bases to trimming and J lost 1 base, with 11 bases between them. DNA for the CDR3: TGCAGCGTTGGGGGCAGGGCTTCCTACGAGCAGTACTTC. Translating it yields CSVGGRASYEQYF.

This clone was seen just once. This sequence joins TRBV7-3 and TRBJ2-3, with no clear D. Trimming shortened V by 3 bases and J by 3 bases, and 7 bases separated the two germline ends. This CDR3 has 13 residues. CDR1 SGHTA and CDR2 FQGTGA come from the germline V gene. CDR3 DNA sequence: TGTGCCAGCAGCTTGTCCCCAACAGATACGCAGTATTTT. Amino acid sequence: CASSLSPTDTQYF.

The V and J genes are TRBV2 and TRBJ2-1; 10 nucleotides match TRBD1. V shed 6 bases, J shed 10 bases, and the junction held 6 bases outside the gene matches. There are 13 residues in the CDR3. Germline V gene sequence: CDR1 SNHLY, CDR2 FYNNEI. CDR3 sequence: CASRPTGGTEQFF. The CDR3 DNA follows: TGTGCCAGCAGGCCGACAGGGGGCACCGAGCAGTTCTTC.

J is TRBJ2-7 and V is TRBV15; maybe TRBD1 (5 bases). Germline-derived CDR1 and CDR2 are LNHNV and YYDKDF (reference sequence). Trimming removed 1 base from V and 3 bases from J, with 10 bases in between. This CDR3 region has 14 residues. The CDR3 sequence: CATSRGADSYEQYF. The CDR3 DNA follows: TGTGCCACCAGCAGAGGGGCTGACAGCTACGAGCAGTACTTC.